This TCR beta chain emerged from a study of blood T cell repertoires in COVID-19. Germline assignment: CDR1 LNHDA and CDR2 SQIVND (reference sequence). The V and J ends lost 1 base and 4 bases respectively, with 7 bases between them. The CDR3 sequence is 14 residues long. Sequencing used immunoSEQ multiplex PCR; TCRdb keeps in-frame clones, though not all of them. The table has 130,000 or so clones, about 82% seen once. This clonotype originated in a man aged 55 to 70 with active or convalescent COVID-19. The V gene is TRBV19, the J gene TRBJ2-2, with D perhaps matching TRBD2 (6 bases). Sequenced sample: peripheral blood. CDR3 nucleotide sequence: TGTGCCAGTAGTATAGGGCGGGGCACCGGGGAGCTGTTTTTT. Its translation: CASSIGRGTGELFF.